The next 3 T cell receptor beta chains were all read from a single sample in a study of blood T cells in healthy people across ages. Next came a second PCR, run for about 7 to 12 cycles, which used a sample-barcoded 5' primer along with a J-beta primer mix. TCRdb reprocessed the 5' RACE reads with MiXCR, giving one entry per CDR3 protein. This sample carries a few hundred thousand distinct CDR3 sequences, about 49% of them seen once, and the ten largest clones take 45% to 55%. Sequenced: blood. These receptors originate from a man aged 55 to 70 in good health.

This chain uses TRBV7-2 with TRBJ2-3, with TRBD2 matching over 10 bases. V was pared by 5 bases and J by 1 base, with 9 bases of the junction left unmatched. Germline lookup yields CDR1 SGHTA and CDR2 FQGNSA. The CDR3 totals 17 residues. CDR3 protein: CASSPWQRGGGTDTQYF. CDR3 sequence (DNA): TGTGCCAGCAGCCCGTGGCAGCGGGGGGGCGGCACAGATACGCAGTATTTT.

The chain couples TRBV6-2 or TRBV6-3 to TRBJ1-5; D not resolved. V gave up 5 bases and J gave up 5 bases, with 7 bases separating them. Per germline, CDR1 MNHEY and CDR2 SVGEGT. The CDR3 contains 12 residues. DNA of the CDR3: TGTGCCAGCAGTACCTCCGATCAGCCCCAGCATTTT. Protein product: CASSTSDQPQHF.

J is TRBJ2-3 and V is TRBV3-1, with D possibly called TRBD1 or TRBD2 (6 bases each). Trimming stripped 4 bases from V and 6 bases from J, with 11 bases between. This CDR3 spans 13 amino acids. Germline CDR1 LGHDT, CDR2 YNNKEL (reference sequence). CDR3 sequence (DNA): TGTGCCAGCAGCCCGACTAGGGGGGATACGCAGTATTTT. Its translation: CASSPTRGDTQYF.